Listed below are T cell receptor beta chains from one sample, sequenced in a study of blood T cell repertoires in COVID-19. Assay: immunoSEQ multiplex PCR; the TCRdb copy retains only in-frame clones and omits some. The repertoire holds 310,000 or so clones, approximately 86% seen once, with 2% to 2.5% in the top ten. The specimen was peripheral blood. The origin of the receptors is a woman in her twenties or thirties who had recovered from COVID-19. The CDR3 runs from the conserved cysteine through the conserved F or W. A D gene is named only where the DNA matches it firmly. The size of a clone is reported for some rows only, either as once, few or many, or as a class for expanded clones.

clone_size	v_call	d_call	j_call	cdr3_nt	cdr3_aa
-	TRBV19	-	TRBJ2-1	TGTGCCAGTAGTCACGTGGTGGCATCAGACTACAATGAGCAGTTCTTC	CASSHVVASDYNEQFF
-	TRBV19	-	TRBJ1-3	TGTGCCAGTAGTCTACAGAGAAACACCATATATTTT	CASSLQRNTIYF
-	TRBV5-8	-	TRBJ1-2	TGTGCCAGCAGCTTGGCCGGAGGGGCGTTAATAGGCTACACCTTC	CASSLAGGALIGYTF
-	TRBV30	TRBD1	TRBJ2-7	TGTGCCTGGACCAGGACAGGGGCTAACGAGCAGTACTTC	CAWTRTGANEQYF
-	TRBV2	-	TRBJ2-5	TGTGCCAGCAGTGGAGAAGGGGGAGAGACCCAGTACTTC	CASSGEGGETQYF
-	TRBV4-1	-	TRBJ1-2	TGCGCCAGCAGCCAAAGATTGTCAACGCGTGACTATGGCTACACCTTC	CASSQRLSTRDYGYTF
few	TRBV6-2/TRBV6-3	TRBD1	TRBJ1-5	TGTGCCAGCAGTCCCGACAGGGGGCATAGCAATCAGCCCCAGCATTTT	CASSPDRGHSNQPQHF
-	TRBV21-1	-	TRBJ1-5	TGTGCCAGCAGCATATTACAGGGGGCCGATCAGCCCCAGCATTTT	CASSILQGADQPQHF
-	TRBV3-1/TRBV3-2	-	TRBJ1-2	TGTGCCAGCAGCCAACAACAGAGGGACATCACCTATGGCTACACCTTC	CASSQQQRDITYGYTF
-	TRBV6-5	TRBD1	TRBJ1-1	TGTGCCAGCAGTTCTAGGGACAGGATGACTCCCCCTGAAGCTTTCTTT	CASSSRDRMTPPEAFF
-	TRBV5-4	-	TRBJ2-3	TGTGCCAGCAGCTTGAGGGGGTCAGATACGCAGTATTTT	CASSLRGSDTQYF
once	TRBV19	-	TRBJ1-2	TGTGCCAGTAGGCGGGAGAGGGGAGCGCCCTATGGCTACACCTTC	CASRRERGAPYGYTF
-	TRBV10-1	TRBD1	TRBJ1-3	TGCGCCAGCAGTGAAGGGACAGGATCGACAAGAAACACCATATATTTT	CASSEGTGSTRNTIYF
-	TRBV28	-	TRBJ1-1	TGTGCCAGCAGTGGGAGTCGGGCAGGGGATAATGAAGCTTTCTTT	CASSGSRAGDNEAFF
-	TRBV11-2	TRBD1	TRBJ2-7	TGTGCCAGCAGCTTCGGACAGGGCACCTACGAGCAGTACTTC	CASSFGQGTYEQYF
-	TRBV28	TRBD1	TRBJ1-6	TGTGCCAGCAGTTTCCATCCGGGACAGTCCCATTCACCCCTCCACTTT	CASSFHPGQSHSPLHF
-	TRBV30	-	TRBJ1-5	TGTGCCTGGGGCTCGGGGGTGTTTAGCAATCAGCCCCAGCATTTT	CAWGSGVFSNQPQHF
-	TRBV12-3/TRBV12-4	-	TRBJ1-2	TGTGCCAGCCTCCTCGGGTTGGACTATGGCTACACCTTC	CASLLGLDYGYTF
-	TRBV11-2	TRBD1	TRBJ1-2	TGTGCCAGCAGCTCTTCCCCGGGACAGGGGGATGAATTGGGTGGCTACACCTTC	CASSSSPGQGDELGGYTF
once	TRBV7-2	TRBD1	TRBJ2-3	TGTGCCAGCAGCTCCGACAGGGACCATACGCAGTATTTT	CASSSDRDHTQYF
once	TRBV27	TRBD2	TRBJ2-7	TGTGCCAGCGGGGCGGGAGGGCCTAGGGAGCAGTACTTC	CASGAGGPREQYF
once	TRBV5-4	TRBD1	TRBJ2-7	TGTGCCAGCCTCGGGACAGGGGGCCGTGAGCAGTACTTC	CASLGTGGREQYF
-	TRBV7-2	TRBD1	TRBJ1-3	TGTGCCAGCAGCTCACGGACAGGCTTAAGAAACACCATATATTTT	CASSSRTGLRNTIYF
-	TRBV5-5	-	TRBJ1-6	TGTGCCAGCAGCCCCGGAGACGTAGTTTCACCCCTCCACTTT	CASSPGDVVSPLHF
-	TRBV25-1	TRBD2	TRBJ2-7	TGTGCCAGCAGTGTACTAGCGGAGGGGGCCTACGAGCAGTACTTC	CASSVLAEGAYEQYF
-	TRBV6-5	TRBD1	TRBJ1-1	TGTGCCAGCAGCCGCGGGACAGAGAACACTGAAGCTTTCTTT	CASSRGTENTEAFF
-	TRBV19	-	TRBJ2-1	TGTGCCAGTAGTATATCGAACGGCTACAATGAGCAGTTCTTC	CASSISNGYNEQFF
-	TRBV7-2	TRBD2	TRBJ2-3	TGTGCCAGCAAACCCCTAGCGGGGAGCACAGATACGCAGTATTTT	CASKPLAGSTDTQYF